A selection of T cell receptor beta chains follows, all from one sample in a study of blood T cell repertoires in COVID-19. The protocol was immunoSEQ multiplex PCR, while the TCRdb copy is restricted to in-frame clones and leaves out a portion. The sample records some 120,000 clones, around 89% being singletons. Material: peripheral blood. Receptors originate from a human donor with acute or convalescent COVID-19. The donor label of this sample is uncertain. Each CDR3 is given with its conserved first and last residue. D genes are given only for firm matches. Where a row states a size, it is once, few, many or the class of an expanded clone; other rows omit it.

-	TRBJ1-4	TRBD1	TRBV7-9	CASSLGRGQGPEKLFF	TGTGCCAGCAGCTTAGGAAGGGGGCAGGGGCCTGAAAAACTGTTTTTT
-	TRBJ2-1	TRBD2	TRBV6-2/TRBV6-3	CASSLSPGLAGNEQFF	TGTGCCAGCAGCCTTTCCCCGGGACTAGCGGGGAATGAGCAGTTCTTC
few	TRBJ1-4	TRBD1	TRBV28	CASSSGTEREKLFF	TGTGCCAGCAGTTCCGGGACAGAGAGGGAAAAACTGTTTTTT
few	TRBJ2-7	TRBD1	TRBV3-1/TRBV3-2	CASSQSQGAGWKQYF	TGTGCCAGCAGCCAATCTCAGGGGGCAGGATGGAAGCAGTACTTC
-	TRBJ2-1	-	TRBV24-1	CATSVAGYNEQFF	TGTGCCACCAGTGTGGCAGGCTACAATGAGCAGTTCTTC
-	TRBJ2-3	TRBD2	TRBV14	CASSQPGLATDTQYF	TGTGCCAGCAGCCAGCCGGGACTAGCTACAGATACGCAGTATTTT
-	TRBJ2-5	-	TRBV7-9	CASSLWGLQETQYF	TGTGCCAGCAGCTTATGGGGGCTCCAAGAGACCCAGTACTTC
-	TRBJ2-1	TRBD2	TRBV7-2	CASRNLSGTRRREQFF	TGTGCCAGCAGAAACCTCTCAGGGACTAGGCGGCGTGAGCAGTTCTTC
-	TRBJ1-2	-	TRBV28	CASRPPGTRYGYTF	TGTGCCAGCAGACCGCCCGGGACAAGATATGGCTACACCTTC
-	TRBJ2-3	TRBD2	TRBV18	CASFVAGPDTQYF	TGTGCCAGCTTTGTAGCGGGACCAGATACGCAGTATTTT
-	TRBJ1-2	TRBD1	TRBV27	CASSKGARYGYTF	TGTGCCAGCAGCAAGGGGGCGAGGTATGGCTACACCTTC
-	TRBJ1-1	-	TRBV18	CASSPPGATEAFF	TGTGCCAGCTCACCACCTGGAGCGACTGAAGCTTTCTTT
-	TRBJ2-1	-	TRBV29-1	CSVRRDTRALYNEQFF	TGCAGCGTTCGACGGGACACCCGAGCCCTTTACAATGAGCAGTTCTTC
-	TRBJ2-3	TRBD1	TRBV19	CASSMGRDRGTDTQYF	TGTGCCAGTAGTATGGGCCGGGACAGGGGCACAGATACGCAGTATTTT
-	TRBJ2-3	TRBD2	TRBV6-2/TRBV6-3	CASSYVKGLAGFPTVDTQYF	TGTGCCAGCAGTTACGTGAAGGGACTAGCGGGTTTTCCAACGGTGGATACGCAGTATTTT
-	TRBJ2-7	TRBD2	TRBV19	CASSLTSGSENEQYF	TGTGCCAGTTCATTGACTAGCGGGAGTGAAAACGAGCAGTACTTC
-	TRBJ1-4	-	TRBV5-1	CASSLMGLGSEKLFF	TGCGCCAGCAGCTTGATGGGATTAGGGAGTGAAAAACTGTTTTTT
-	TRBJ2-1	TRBD2	TRBV7-8	CASRRARGGHSNNEQFF	TGTGCCAGCCGACGTGCGCGGGGGGGCCATTCGAACAATGAGCAGTTCTTC
-	TRBJ2-5	-	TRBV30	CAWSSGSQETQYF	TGTGCCTGGAGTTCAGGGTCGCAAGAGACCCAGTACTTC
few	TRBJ1-2	TRBD1	TRBV4-3	CASSQDKETGWIEGYTF	TGCGCCAGCAGCCAAGATAAGGAGACAGGGTGGATAGAGGGCTACACCTTC
-	TRBJ1-4	TRBD1	TRBV7-7	CASSSGTGRGEPEKLFF	TGTGCCAGCAGCTCCGGGACAGGCCGGGGAGAGCCTGAAAAACTGTTTTTT
-	TRBJ1-5	TRBD1	TRBV18	CASSPGLRGPYQPQHF	TGTGCCAGCTCACCCGGCTTGAGGGGGCCGTATCAGCCCCAGCATTTT
-	TRBJ2-1	TRBD2	TRBV27	CASNGLAGGPSSYNEQFF	TGTGCCAGCAACGGACTAGCGGGAGGGCCCAGCTCCTACAATGAGCAGTTCTTC
-	TRBJ1-1	-	TRBV27	CASSLPGMNTEAFF	TGTGCCAGCAGTTTACCCGGGATGAACACTGAAGCTTTCTTT
once	TRBJ2-7	TRBD2	TRBV4-3	CASSQDLRGAGGVNEQYF	TGCGCCAGCAGCCAAGATCTTAGGGGAGCGGGGGGAGTCAACGAGCAGTACTTC
-	TRBJ1-1	-	TRBV19	CASSLRNIDSTEAFF	TGTGCCAGTAGTCTCCGGAACATAGACAGCACTGAAGCTTTCTTT
-	TRBJ2-2	TRBD2	TRBV10-3	CAIGTGLAVNTGELFF	TGTGCCATCGGGACTGGACTAGCGGTTAACACCGGGGAGCTGTTTTTT
few	TRBJ1-2	TRBD1	TRBV5-4	CASSLTTTGGYGYTF	TGTGCCAGCAGCTTGACCACGACAGGGGGCTACGGCTACACCTTC
-	TRBJ1-2	TRBD1	TRBV9	CASSTGQGGYYGYTF	TGTGCCAGCAGCACCGGACAGGGAGGATACTATGGCTACACCTTC
-	TRBJ2-5	-	TRBV2	CASSKGTQETQYF	TGTGCCAGCTCGAAGGGGACTCAAGAGACCCAGTACTTC
-	TRBJ1-5	-	TRBV20-1	CSASNSRGNQPQHF	TGCAGTGCTAGTAACAGCCGAGGGAATCAGCCCCAGCATTTT
few	TRBJ1-1	-	TRBV28	CASSLQGRMNTEAFF	TGTGCCAGCAGTTTACAGGGGCGGATGAACACTGAAGCTTTCTTT
-	TRBJ2-1	-	TRBV5-5	CASSLVPGPEVFYNEQFF	TGTGCCAGCAGCTTGGTTCCGGGCCCGGAGGTATTCTACAATGAGCAGTTCTTC
-	TRBJ1-1	TRBD1	TRBV2	CASSQTGTDLNTEAFF	TGTGCCAGCAGTCAAACAGGGACAGATTTGAACACTGAAGCTTTCTTT
once	TRBJ1-5	-	TRBV19	CASSIEGLYNQPQHF	TGTGCCAGTAGTATAGAGGGGCTTTACAATCAGCCCCAGCATTTT
once	TRBJ2-3	-	TRBV2	CASHAYQGGDTQYF	TGTGCCAGCCACGCTTATCAGGGTGGGGATACGCAGTATTTT
-	TRBJ1-1	-	TRBV2	CASSEAVQGVEAFF	TGTGCCAGCAGTGAAGCGGTACAGGGAGTTGAAGCTTTCTTT
-	TRBJ2-7	TRBD2	TRBV6-1	CASSAASGGAYEQYF	TGTGCCAGCAGTGCAGCTAGCGGGGGGGCCTACGAGCAGTACTTC
-	TRBJ2-5	-	TRBV21-1	CASSHGGQETQYF	TGTGCCAGCAGTCACGGAGGACAAGAGACCCAGTACTTC
-	TRBJ2-3	TRBD2	TRBV25-1	CASTPSGSGITDTQYF	TGTGCCAGCACTCCATCAGGTAGCGGGATCACAGATACGCAGTATTTT
-	TRBJ1-6	-	TRBV5-5	CASSSGYSPLHF	TGTGCCAGCAGCTCAGGGTATTCACCCCTCCACTTT
-	TRBJ2-5	-	TRBV5-1	CASSLGLFQETQYF	TGCGCCAGCAGCTTGGGTCTTTTCCAAGAGACCCAGTACTTC
-	TRBJ2-3	-	TRBV7-2	CASSLFNSRRQLPQYF	TGTGCCAGCAGCTTATTCAACAGTCGGAGGCAGCTGCCGCAGTATTTT
-	TRBJ2-7	TRBD2	TRBV20-1	CSASPQLAGVTYEQYF	TGCAGTGCTAGTCCCCAACTAGCGGGAGTAACCTACGAGCAGTACTTC
-	TRBJ2-2	-	TRBV28	CASRSQGFGELFF	TGTGCCAGCCGGAGTCAGGGCTTCGGGGAGCTGTTTTTT
-	TRBJ1-4	-	TRBV28	CASIDRPQEKLFF	TGTGCCAGCATAGACAGACCTCAGGAAAAACTGTTTTTT
-	TRBJ2-7	-	TRBV28	CASRPSDRSSYEQYF	TGTGCCAGCCGCCCGTCCGACAGAAGCTCCTACGAGCAGTACTTC
-	TRBJ2-2	TRBD2	TRBV28	CASSPAGGNTGELFF	TGTGCCAGCAGTCCCGCGGGGGGGAACACCGGGGAGCTGTTTTTT
-	TRBJ2-1	TRBD1	TRBV7-8	CASSFRTGMLRNEQFF	TGTGCCAGCAGCTTCAGGACAGGGATGCTTCGGAATGAGCAGTTCTTC
-	TRBJ2-6	-	TRBV7-9	CASSLSALFQGTGANVLTF	TGTGCCAGCAGCCTTAGCGCCCTCTTCCAGGGGACTGGGGCCAACGTCCTGACTTTC
-	TRBJ1-4	TRBD1	TRBV5-4	CASSRDRVGEKLFF	TGTGCCAGCAGCCGTGACAGGGTGGGGGAAAAACTGTTTTTT
-	TRBJ2-3	TRBD2	TRBV19	CASRRLAGGPQDTQYF	TGTGCCAGTAGGAGACTAGCGGGAGGGCCCCAAGATACGCAGTATTTT
-	TRBJ2-7	TRBD2	TRBV6-1	CASSEQLAGGPSYEQYF	TGTGCCAGCAGTGAACAACTAGCGGGAGGGCCTTCCTACGAGCAGTACTTC